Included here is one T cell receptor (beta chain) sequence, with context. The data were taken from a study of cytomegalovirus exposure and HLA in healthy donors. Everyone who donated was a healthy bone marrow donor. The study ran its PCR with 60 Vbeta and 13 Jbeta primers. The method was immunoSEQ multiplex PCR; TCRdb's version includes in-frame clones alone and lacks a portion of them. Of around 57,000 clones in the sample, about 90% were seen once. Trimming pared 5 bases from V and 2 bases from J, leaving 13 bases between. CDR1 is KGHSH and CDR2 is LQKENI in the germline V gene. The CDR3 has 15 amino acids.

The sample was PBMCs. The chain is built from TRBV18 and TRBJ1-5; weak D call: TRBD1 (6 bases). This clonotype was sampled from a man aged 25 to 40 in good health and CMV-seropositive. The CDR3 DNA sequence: TGTGCCAGCTCAAAACAGGGTGGCGGCAATCAGCCCCAGCATTTT. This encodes CASSKQGGGNQPQHF.